This T cell receptor beta chain was obtained from a study of shared clonotypes between healthy human individuals. Generated by immunoSEQ multiplex PCR, the TCRdb table keeps only in-frame clones and is missing some. Of 2,500,000 or so clones detected, approximately 94% appear once; the ten largest clones hold more than 0.35%. Sequencing was carried out using naive CD4+ T cells from PBMCs. Described subset: CD45RA+ positively selected. The sequence derives from a young man in good health. Some clones in this sample may be carry-over from other donors' samples.

DNA of the CDR3: TGTGCCAGCAGCTCCGGGACTAGCGGGACTCCGTTCTACGAGCAGTACTTC. Translation gives CASSSGTSGTPFYEQYF. V is TRBV28 and J is TRBJ2-7; TRBD2 matches at 13 bases. V dropped 6 bases and J dropped 3; count of bases not matched to a gene: 11. CDR3 length equals 17 residues. The germline V gene has CDR1 MDHEN and CDR2 SYDVKM.